This is a list of T cell receptor beta chains from one sample in a study of CD8 T cells in Susac syndrome. TCRdb reprocessed the immunoSEQ multiplex PCR reads via MiXCR and lists one record per CDR3 protein. Of tens of thousands of distinct CDR3 sequences listed, 95% were seen once; the top ten hold approximately 0.47%. Specimen: CD8+ T cells from PBMCs. The receptors were sampled from a human donor with Susac syndrome. Each CDR3 is given with its conserved first and last residue. Each record gives: J gene, D gene, V gene, CDR3 DNA, CDR3 protein. A D gene is named only where the DNA matches it firmly.

TRBJ2-1,TRBD2,TRBV9,TGTGCCAGTGGAGCGGGAGGGACGGATGAGCAGTTCTTC,CASGAGGTDEQFF
TRBJ2-3,-,TRBV6-4,TGTGCCAGCAGTGACAGCGGAGGCACAGATACGCAGTATTTT,CASSDSGGTDTQYF
TRBJ1-1,-,TRBV12-3/TRBV12-4,TGTGCCAGCAGTCGGACCCACACTGAAGCTTTCTTT,CASSRTHTEAFF
TRBJ1-1,-,TRBV20-1,TGCAGTGTACCGGGACCCCAAGCTTTCTTT,CSVPGPQAFF
TRBJ2-3,-,TRBV20-1,TGCAGTGCTCCCCTCGCCCCAAGCACAGATACGCAGTATTTT,CSAPLAPSTDTQYF
TRBJ2-3,TRBD1,TRBV15,TGTGCCACCAGCAGGGACAGGGCTTCAACAGATACGCAGTATTTT,CATSRDRASTDTQYF
TRBJ2-2,-,TRBV19,TGTGCCACCCAGGGGGGTGACACCGGGGAGCTGTTTTTT,CATQGGDTGELFF
TRBJ2-3,-,TRBV4-1,TGCGCCAGCAGCCAAGAGCTGTTGACAGATACGCAGTATTTT,CASSQELLTDTQYF
TRBJ2-1,-,TRBV6-6,TGTGCCAGCACCACATTAGGCACCGAGCAGTTCTTC,CASTTLGTEQFF
TRBJ2-1,TRBD2,TRBV4-3,TGCGCCAGCAGCTGGGTGGCCCTGACTAGCGGGAGTGATGAGCAGTTCTTC,CASSWVALTSGSDEQFF